The 2 T cell receptor beta chains given below trace back to one sample, sequenced in a study of OX40 agonist ivuxolimab in advanced cancers. Assay: immunoSEQ multiplex PCR; the TCRdb copy retains only in-frame clones and omits some. The table records some 67,000 clones, approximately 80% of them present only once. This sample comprised CD4+ or CD8+ T cells sorted from blood, obtained in a trial of the OX40 agonist ivuxolimab. These receptor sequences come from an adult with an advanced solid tumor such as melanoma, head and neck, liver or kidney cancer.

The chain combines TRBV27 with TRBJ2-1; possibly TRBD2 for D (5 bases). V shed 6 bases and J shed 1 base, with 7 bases lying between them. Germline V gene sequence: CDR1 MNHEY, CDR2 SMNVEV (reference sequence). There are 13 residues in the CDR3. CDR3 protein: CASRRDSYNEQFF. CDR3 sequence (DNA): TGTGCCAGCAGGAGGGATTCCTACAATGAGCAGTTCTTC.

The V call is TRBV7-9, the J call TRBJ1-2; tentatively, D is TRBD1 (5 bases). The V end was cut by 1 base, the J end by 2 bases, with 5 bases between. In germline, CDR1 is SEHNR, CDR2 FQNEAQ (reference sequence). The CDR3 totals 13 residues. CDR3 coding DNA: TGTGCCAGCAGCTTAGGACAGAACTATGGCTACACCTTC. Protein sequence: CASSLGQNYGYTF.